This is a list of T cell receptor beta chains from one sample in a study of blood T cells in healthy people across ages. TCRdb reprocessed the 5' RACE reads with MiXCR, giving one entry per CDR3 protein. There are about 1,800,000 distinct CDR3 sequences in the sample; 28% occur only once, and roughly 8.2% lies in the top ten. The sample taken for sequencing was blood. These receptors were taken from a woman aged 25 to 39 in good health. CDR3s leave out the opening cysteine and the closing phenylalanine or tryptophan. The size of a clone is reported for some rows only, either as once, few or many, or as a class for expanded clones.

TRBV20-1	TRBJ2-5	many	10	SARSGGETQY
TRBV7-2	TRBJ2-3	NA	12	ASSPLLGADTQY
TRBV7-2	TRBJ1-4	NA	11	ASSLTGMRKLF
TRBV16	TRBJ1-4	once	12	ASNHAGQDEKLF
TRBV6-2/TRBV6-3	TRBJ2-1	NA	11	ASSYRRDASQF
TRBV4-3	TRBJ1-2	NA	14	ASSQSWTEGTYGYT
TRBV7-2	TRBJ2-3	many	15	ASSWPRDQLFTDTQY
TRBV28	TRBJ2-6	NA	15	ASSLDTWSAGANVLT
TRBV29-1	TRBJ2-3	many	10	SVEGILDTQY
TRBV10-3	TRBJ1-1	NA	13	AISESPQPAAEAF
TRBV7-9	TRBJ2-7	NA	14	ASNAGLAGEGYEQY
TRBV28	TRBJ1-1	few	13	ASSSFRGMNTEAF
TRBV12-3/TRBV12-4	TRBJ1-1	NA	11	ASSPLASFEAF
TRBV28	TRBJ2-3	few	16	ASTRYRGSGADTDTQY
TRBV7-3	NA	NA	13	ASSSWGTGNGEQY
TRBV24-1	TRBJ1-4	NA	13	ATSDVSGGGEKLF
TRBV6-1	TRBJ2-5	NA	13	ASSQGGTGGETQY
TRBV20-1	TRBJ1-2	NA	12	SARPGTSEYGYT
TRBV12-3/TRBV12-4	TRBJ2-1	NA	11	ASSWTRGGEQF
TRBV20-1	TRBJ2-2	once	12	SASGTELGGELF
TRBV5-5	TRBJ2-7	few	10	ASSPPGIEQY
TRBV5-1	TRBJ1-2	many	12	ASRQTVTFYGYT
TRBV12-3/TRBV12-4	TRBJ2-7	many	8	ASSSYEQY
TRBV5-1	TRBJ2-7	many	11	ASSPAQGGEQY
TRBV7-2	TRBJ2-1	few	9	ASSLAAVQF
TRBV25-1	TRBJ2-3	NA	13	ASSDSRDSTDTQY
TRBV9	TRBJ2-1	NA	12	ASSVGRGGGEQF
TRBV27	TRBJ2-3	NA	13	ASSLSWTSGDTQY
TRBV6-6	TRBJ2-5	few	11	ASSYVAQETQY
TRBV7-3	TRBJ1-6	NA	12	ASSLGGVRSPLH
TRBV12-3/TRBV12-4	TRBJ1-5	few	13	ASSRGTASNQPQH